The clone carrying this T cell receptor (beta chain) showed up many times. Its antigen is as yet unknown. These data originate in a study of identical twins. Findings and limits, study-wide: Invariant MAIT and iNKT cells could partly confound zero-insertion analyses. Model-predicted out-of-frame TCR alpha sharing fell below observed values in monozygotic twins.

Healthy Caucasians supplied all donations. TCRdb re-derived calls from the 5' RACE reads in MiXCR, one entry per CDR3 protein. The sample lists over 200,000 distinct CDR3 sequences, roughly a tenth occurring once. The receptor was isolated from a woman in her late teens or twenties in good health. Sequencing was carried out using memory (CD45RO+) T cells sorted from blood.

DNA for the CDR3: TGTGCCAGCAGCTTAGTTGCTGGCGGGAGGGTATACGAGCAGTACTTC. It encodes CASSLVAGGRVYEQYF. This chain links TRBV7-2 with TRBJ2-7, with 9 bases fitting TRBD2. J was trimmed by 4 bases and V by 1 base; bases with no gene match: 8. Germline V gives CDR1 SGHTA, CDR2 FQGNSA. This CDR3 contains 16 residues.